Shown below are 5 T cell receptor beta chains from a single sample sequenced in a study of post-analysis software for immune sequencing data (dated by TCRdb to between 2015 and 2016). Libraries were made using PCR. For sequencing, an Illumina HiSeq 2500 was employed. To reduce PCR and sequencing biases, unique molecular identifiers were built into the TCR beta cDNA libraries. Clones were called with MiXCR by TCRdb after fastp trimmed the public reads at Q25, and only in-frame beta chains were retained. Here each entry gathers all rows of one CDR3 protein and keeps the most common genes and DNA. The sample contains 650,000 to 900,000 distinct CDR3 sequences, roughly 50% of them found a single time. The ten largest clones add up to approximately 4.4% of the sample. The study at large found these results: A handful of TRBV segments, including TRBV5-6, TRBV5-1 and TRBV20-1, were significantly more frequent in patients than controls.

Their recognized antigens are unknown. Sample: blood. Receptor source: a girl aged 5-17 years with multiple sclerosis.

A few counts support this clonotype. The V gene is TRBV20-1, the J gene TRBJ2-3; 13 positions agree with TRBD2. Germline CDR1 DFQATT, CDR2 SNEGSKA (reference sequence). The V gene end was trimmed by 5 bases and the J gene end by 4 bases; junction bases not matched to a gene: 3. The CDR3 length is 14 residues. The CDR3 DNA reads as TGCAGTGCTTTACTAGCGGGAGGGTCAGATACGCAGTATTTT. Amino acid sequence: CSALLAGGSDTQYF.

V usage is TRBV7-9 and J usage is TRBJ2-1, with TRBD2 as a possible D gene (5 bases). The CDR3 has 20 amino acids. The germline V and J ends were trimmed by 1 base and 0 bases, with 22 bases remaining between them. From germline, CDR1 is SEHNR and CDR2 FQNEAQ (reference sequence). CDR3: CASSLVISPARVSSYNEQFF. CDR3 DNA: TGTGCCAGCAGCTTAGTCATTAGCCCCGCGCGGGTCAGCTCCTACAATGAGCAGTTCTTC.

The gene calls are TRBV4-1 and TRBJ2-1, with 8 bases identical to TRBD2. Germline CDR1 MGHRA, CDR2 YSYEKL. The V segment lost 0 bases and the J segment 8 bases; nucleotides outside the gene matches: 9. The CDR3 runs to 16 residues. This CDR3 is CASSQEGLGVMDEQFF. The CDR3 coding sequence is TGCGCCAGCAGCCAAGAGGGACTAGGAGTTATGGATGAGCAGTTCTTC.

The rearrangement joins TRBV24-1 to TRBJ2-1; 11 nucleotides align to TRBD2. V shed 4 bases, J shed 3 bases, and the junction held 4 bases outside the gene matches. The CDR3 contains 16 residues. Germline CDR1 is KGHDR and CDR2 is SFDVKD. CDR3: CATSDPGLADYNEQFF. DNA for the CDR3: TGTGCCACCAGTGACCCGGGACTAGCGGACTACAATGAGCAGTTCTTC.

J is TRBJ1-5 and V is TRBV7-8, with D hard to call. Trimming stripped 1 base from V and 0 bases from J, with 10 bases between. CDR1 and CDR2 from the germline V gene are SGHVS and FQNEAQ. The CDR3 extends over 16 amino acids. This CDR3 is CASSLGGKDSNQPQHF. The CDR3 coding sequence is TGTGCCAGCAGCTTAGGCGGGAAAGATAGCAATCAGCCCCAGCATTTT.